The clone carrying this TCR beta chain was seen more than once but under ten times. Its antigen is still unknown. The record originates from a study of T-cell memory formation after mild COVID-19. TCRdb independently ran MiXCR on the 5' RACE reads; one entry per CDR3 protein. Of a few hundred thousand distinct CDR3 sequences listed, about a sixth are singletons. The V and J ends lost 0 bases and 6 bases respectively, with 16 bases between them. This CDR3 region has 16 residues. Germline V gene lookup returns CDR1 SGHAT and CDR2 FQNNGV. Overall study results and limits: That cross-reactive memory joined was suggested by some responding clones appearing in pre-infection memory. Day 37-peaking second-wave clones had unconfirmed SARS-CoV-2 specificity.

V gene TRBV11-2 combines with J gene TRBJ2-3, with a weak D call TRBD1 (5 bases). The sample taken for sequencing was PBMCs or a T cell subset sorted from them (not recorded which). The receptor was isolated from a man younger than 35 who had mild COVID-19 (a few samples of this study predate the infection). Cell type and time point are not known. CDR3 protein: CASSLDLNRPLDTQYF. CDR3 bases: TGTGCCAGCAGCTTAGATCTTAACAGGCCGTTGGATACGCAGTATTTT.